These 15 T cell receptor beta chains were sequenced from one sample in a study of blood T cell repertoires in COVID-19. Assay used: immunoSEQ multiplex PCR; TCRdb lists only in-frame clones, some missing. There are some 240,000 clones in the sample; about 81% occur only once, and 4.5% to 5.5% lies in the top ten. Material for sequencing was peripheral blood. The receptors originated from a woman in her 70s with COVID-19, enrolled during active disease.

This clone was counted only a few times. This chain uses TRBV28 with TRBJ1-4; D is perhaps TRBD1 (5 bases). The CDR3 totals 14 residues. Deletions cut 7 bases from V and 7 bases from J, with 16 bases between. Germline CDR1 reads MDHEN; CDR2 reads SYDVKM. CDR3 sequence (DNA): TGTGCCAGCACCTCTAAGGGGCTTCGTGAAAAACTGTTTTTT. This sequence encodes CASTSKGLREKLFF.

The V call is TRBV6-2 or TRBV6-3, the J call TRBJ2-6, with 7 bases lining up with TRBD1. V dropped 4 bases and J dropped 0; count of bases not matched to a gene: 9. Germline V gives CDR1 MNHEY, CDR2 SVGEGT. The CDR3 is 18 amino acids. The CDR3 nucleotides are TGTGCCAGCAGTTCCGGGACAGTACAACTCTCTGGGGCCAACGTCCTGACTTTC. This sequence encodes CASSSGTVQLSGANVLTF.

This clone showed up just a few times. This chain connects TRBV10-2 to TRBJ2-1, with D perhaps matching TRBD2 (6 bases). Trimming cost V 7 bases and J 7 bases, with 14 bases left between them. Germline CDR1 reads WSHSY; CDR2 reads SAAADI. This CDR3 has 13 residues. In DNA, the CDR3 is TGCGCCAGCACCGGAGGGTTTGGAAATGAGCAGTTCTTC. It yields the protein CASTGGFGNEQFF.

The chain has TRBV5-6 and TRBJ1-6, with no clear D. Per the germline V gene, CDR1 is SGHDT and CDR2 is YYEEEE. The CDR3 consists of 13 residues. With 2 bases removed from V and 10 bases from J, the gap between germline ends came to 10 bases. The CDR3 DNA reads as TGTGCCAGCAGCTTAACAGCAACCTCACCCCTCCACTTT. Encoded protein: CASSLTATSPLHF.

As DNA, the CDR3 is TGTGCCAGCTCACTTCCGACAGGGGGCGCTTCTGGAAACACCATATATTTT. It codes for CASSLPTGGASGNTIYF. This chain links TRBV18 with TRBJ1-3; 10 bases are a match to TRBD1. Germline CDR1 reads KGHSH; CDR2 reads LQKENI. J gave up 1 base and V 4 bases, and 7 bases lay outside the gene matches. The CDR3 has 17 residues.

Turning to this clone: Other nucleotide sequences from this sample produce the same CDR3. This chain links TRBV2 with TRBJ1-1; the D is unclear. The CDR3 is 11 amino acids. Between the trimmed V and J ends, which lost 6 bases and 2 bases, there was a span of 4 bases. Germline V gene lookup returns CDR1 SNHLY and CDR2 FYNNEI. CDR3 in amino acids: CASRANTEAFF. The CDR3 nucleotides are TGTGCCAGCAGGGCCAACACTGAAGCTTTCTTT.

The chain carries TRBV7-2 and TRBJ1-1; possible D gene TRBD1, 5 bases. The CDR3 runs 13 residues. Germline CDR1 SGHTA, CDR2 FQGNSA. V was trimmed by 6 bases and J by 1 base, leaving 9 bases between them. DNA of the CDR3: TGTGCCAGCAGACTCCAGGGGAACACTGAAGCTTTCTTT. Translation gives CASRLQGNTEAFF.

The V and J genes are TRBV24-1 and TRBJ2-1, with TRBD1 matching 7 bases. V lost 1 base and J lost 7; bases outside the gene matches: 9. Germline lookup yields CDR1 KGHDR and CDR2 SFDVKD. There are 16 residues in the CDR3. Here the CDR3 reads CATSDLAQTGKNEQFF. As DNA, the CDR3 is TGTGCCACCAGTGATTTAGCCCAGACAGGGAAGAATGAGCAGTTCTTC.

V gene TRBV3-1 (or the pseudogene TRBV3-2) combines with J gene TRBJ2-2, with D tentatively TRBD1 (6 bases). Deletions cut 4 bases from V and 6 bases from J, with 12 bases between. Germline CDR1 LGHDT, CDR2 YNNKEL (reference sequence). This CDR3 is built from 14 residues. The DNA of the CDR3 is TGTGCCAGCAGCCTATACAGGGCGGCCGGGGAGCTGTTTTTT. Its translation: CASSLYRAAGELFF.

This chain connects TRBV30 to TRBJ1-2, with unresolved D. This CDR3 contains 15 residues. The germline gives CDR1 GTSNPN, CDR2 SVGIG (reference sequence). Trimming shortened V by 0 bases and J by 4 bases, and 15 bases separated the two germline ends. The CDR3 protein is CAWSVPAAFFYGYTF. The CDR3 nucleotides are TGTGCCTGGAGTGTACCGGCAGCGTTTTTCTATGGCTACACCTTC.

The CDR3 spells CASSTAGTPTGELFF. The CDR3 region has the DNA TGTGCCAGCAGCACGGCGGGCACACCCACCGGGGAGCTGTTTTTT. This rearrangement joins TRBV9 to TRBJ2-2, with D perhaps matching TRBD2 (5 bases). Germline V CDR1 and CDR2: SGDLS, YYNGEE. CDR3 length equals 15 residues. V dropped 4 bases and J dropped 4 bases, with 14 bases sitting between them. The variable domain in full, with the rest retrieved from reference TRBV9 and TRBJ2-2, is DSGVTQTPKHLITATGQRVTLRCSPRSGDLSVYWYQQSLDQGLQFLIQYYNGEERAKGNILERFSAQQFPDLHSELNLSSLELGDSALYFCASSTAGTPTGELFFGEGSRLTVL.

The chain has TRBV7-9 and TRBJ2-2; TRBD2 might be the D (7 bases). The CDR3 is made up of 13 amino acids. Per germline, CDR1 SEHNR and CDR2 FQNEAQ (reference sequence). V was shortened by 5 bases and J by 4 bases, with 8 bases between the two germline ends. The CDR3 nucleotides are TGTGCCAGCAGCCGGGGGGCCACCGGGGAGCTGTTTTTT. The encoded protein is CASSRGATGELFF.

The chain is built from TRBV12-3 or TRBV12-4 and TRBJ1-1; D perhaps matches TRBD1 (5 bases). Trimming took off 3 bases at V and 0 bases at J, with 5 bases between the two ends. The CDR3 is made up of 13 amino acids. CDR3 loop: CASSLGLNTEAFF. The CDR3 DNA reads as TGTGCCAGCAGTTTGGGGCTGAACACTGAAGCTTTCTTT.

The chain has TRBV18 and TRBJ2-7; 12 bases fit TRBD1. V lost 4 bases and J lost 5; bases outside the gene matches: 6. CDR3 length: 15 residues. CDR1 KGHSH and CDR2 LQKENI come from the germline V gene. DNA of the CDR3: TGTGCCAGCTCACTCAAAGGGACAGGGGGCAACGAGCAGTACTTC. Residues: CASSLKGTGGNEQYF. Complete variable domain (other parts from reference TRBV18 and TRBJ2-7): NAGVMQNPRHLVRRRGQEARLRCSPMKGHSHVYWYRQLPEEGLKFMVYLQKENIIDESGMPKERFSAEFPKEGPSILRIQQVVRGDSAAYFCASSLKGTGGNEQYFGPGTRLTVT.

This sequence joins TRBV14 and TRBJ1-4; 10 nucleotides agree with TRBD1. V dropped 6 bases and J dropped 8; count of bases not matched to a gene: 12. CDR1 is SGHDN and CDR2 is FVKESK in the germline V gene. The CDR3 length is 16 residues. The CDR3: CASSLLSGTGEEKLFF. In nucleotides, the CDR3 is TGTGCCAGCAGTCTCCTATCCGGGACAGGGGAAGAAAAACTGTTTTTT. Using reference TRBV14 and TRBJ1-4 for the parts outside the CDR3, the full variable domain is EAGVTQFPSHSVIEKGQTVTLRCDPISGHDNLYWYRRVMGKEIKFLLHFVKESKQDESGMPNNRFLAERTGGTYSTLKVQPAELEDSGVYFCASSLLSGTGEEKLFFGSGTQLSVL.